This entry lists 9 T cell receptor beta chains sequenced from one sample in a study of shared clonotypes between healthy human individuals. Method: immunoSEQ multiplex PCR; TCRdb's copy keeps in-frame clones and lacks some. The sample has more than 200,000 clones; 50% to 75% are singletons. The specimen sequenced was memory CD4+ T cells sorted from blood. Noted subset: CD45RA-negative fraction. The receptors were gathered from a man aged 25-45 years in good health.

The V and J genes are TRBV19 and TRBJ1-5, with 8 bases lining up with TRBD1. CDR1 and CDR2 from the germline V gene are LNHDA and SQIVND (reference sequence). The CDR3 loop spans 17 amino acids. The junction had 19 bases not matched to a gene; V was cut back by 6 bases and J by 9 bases. The CDR3 bases are TGTGCCAGTAGATCCGCTGCAGGGGGCGCCAGGTCCCGGCCCCAGCATTTT. It specifies CASRSAAGGARSRPQHF.

The rearrangement joins TRBV7-3 to TRBJ2-1; 7 nucleotides align to TRBD2. The germline CDR1 and CDR2 sequences are SGHTA and FQGTGA. V lost 5 bases to trimming and J lost 7 bases; unmatched junction nucleotides: 11. The CDR3 runs to 15 residues. The CDR3 coding sequence is TGTGCCAGCAGCCCCGGGGGGTTGGACTTGAATGAGCAGTTCTTC. Translating gives CASSPGGLDLNEQFF.

The genes are TRBV6-1 and TRBJ2-4; 7 bases match TRBD2. Germline CDR1 is MNHNS and CDR2 is SASEGT. The CDR3 runs to 14 residues. J gave up 6 bases and V 2 bases, and 4 bases lay outside the gene matches. The DNA of the CDR3 is TGTGCCAGCAGTGAATGGGGAGGGTTAAACATTCAGTACTTC. Translation gives CASSEWGGLNIQYF.

A note on this clone: A much bigger clone sits one base away, suggesting this may be a read error. The chain carries TRBV5-1 and TRBJ2-2; D unresolved. This CDR3 comprises 12 residues. V lost 4 bases and J 10 bases, leaving 11 bases between the germline ends. The V gene's germline CDR1 is SGHRS and CDR2 YFSETQ. CDR3 amino acids: CASSNPNEELFF. The CDR3 DNA sequence: TGCGCCAGCAGCAATCCTAACGAGGAGCTGTTTTTT.

The genes are TRBV5-1 and TRBJ2-3, with D uncertain. V was shortened by 5 bases and J by 0 bases, with 16 bases between the two germline ends. The CDR3 sequence is 16 residues long. CDR1 and CDR2 from the germline V gene are SGHRS and YFSETQ. This CDR3 is CASRLGHPFSTDTQYF. The CDR3 DNA sequence: TGCGCCAGCAGATTAGGGCACCCCTTTAGCACAGATACGCAGTATTTT.

This clone has a handful of counts. The V and J genes are TRBV5-5 and TRBJ2-1, with D uncertain. The V gene lost 5 bases and the J gene lost 15 bases, with 15 bases spanning the gap. CDR1 and CDR2 from the germline V gene are SGHKS and YYEKEE (reference sequence). The length of the CDR3 is 11 residues. The CDR3 DNA is TGTGCCAGCAGGCGTGAGGTACACCGGTTCTTC. Translation gives CASRREVHRFF.

J is TRBJ1-1 and V is TRBV6-1; D might be TRBD1 (5 bases). V lost 5 bases and J lost 4, with 11 bases in between. CDR3 length: 13 amino acids. Germline assignment: CDR1 MNHNS and CDR2 SASEGT. The CDR3 DNA reads as TGTGCCAGCAGTCTCATCGGGGGCACTGAAGCTTTCTTT. Protein sequence: CASSLIGGTEAFF.

This chain links TRBV19 with TRBJ2-6; D is ambiguous. The CDR3 consists of 19 residues. With 5 bases removed from V and 0 bases from J, the gap between germline ends came to 20 bases. Germline CDR1 is LNHDA and CDR2 is SQIVND (reference sequence). The CDR3 coding sequence is TGTGCCAGTAGTTCTCATTTCGGTCCAGGCGCCTCTGGGGCCAACGTCCTGACTTTC. Translated, it gives CASSSHFGPGASGANVLTF.

J is TRBJ2-5 and V is TRBV19; 9 positions agree with TRBD1. J gave up 2 bases and V 5 bases, and 18 bases lay outside the gene matches. This CDR3 contains 19 residues. Germline V gene sequence: CDR1 LNHDA, CDR2 SQIVND (reference sequence). The CDR3 DNA reads TGTGCCAGTAGTCGCGAGACGGGACAGGGAAGTCCCGATCAAGAGACCCAGTACTTC. The encoded protein is CASSRETGQGSPDQETQYF.